The 21 T cell receptor beta chains given below trace back to one sample, sequenced in a study of blood T cell repertoires in COVID-19. Method: immunoSEQ multiplex PCR; TCRdb's copy keeps in-frame clones and lacks some. The data show tens of thousands of clones, around four fifths seen once. The material sequenced was peripheral blood. The receptors originated from a woman between 70 and 85 years old with acute or convalescent COVID-19.

The rearrangement joins TRBV12-3 or TRBV12-4 to TRBJ1-5; 10 nucleotides align to TRBD1. The CDR3 spans 13 residues. V was clipped by 8 bases and J by 7 bases; unmatched bases: 5. CDR3 bases: TGTGCCAGCGGGACAGGGGTTGAACAGCCCCAGCATTTT. Protein product: CASGTGVEQPQHF.

V and J are TRBV30 and TRBJ1-4; 7 bases are shared with TRBD1. V lost 3 bases and J lost 4; bases outside the gene matches: 5. The germline CDR1 and CDR2 sequences are GTSNPN and SVGIG (reference sequence). The CDR3 extends over 14 amino acids. The CDR3: CAWSPQGFNEKLFF. In nucleotides, the CDR3 is TGTGCCTGGAGCCCACAGGGGTTTAATGAAAAACTGTTTTTT.

This clone appeared a few times. V usage is TRBV13 and J usage is TRBJ1-2; D is perhaps TRBD1 (5 bases). Germline loops: CDR1 PRHDT, CDR2 FYEKMQ (reference sequence). Trimming pared 5 bases from V and 4 bases from J, leaving 11 bases between. CDR3 length equals 13 residues. CDR3 sequence (DNA): TGTGCCAGCAGCACGGAAGGGGCCTATGGCTACACCTTC. Translated: CASSTEGAYGYTF.

The chain employs TRBV4-1 and TRBJ1-4, with 7 bases identical to TRBD1. Germline V gene lookup returns CDR1 MGHRA and CDR2 YSYEKL. CDR3 length: 14 amino acids. V dropped 5 bases and J dropped 6; count of bases not matched to a gene: 6. CDR3 residues: CASSLRQGDEKLFF. CDR3 in DNA: TGCGCCAGCAGCTTGCGACAGGGCGATGAAAAACTGTTTTTT.

A few counts support this clone. DNA of the CDR3: TGTGCCAGCAGCTGGAGACAGGGGGCCACCGGGGAGCTGTTTTTT. Protein sequence: CASSWRQGATGELFF. This sequence joins TRBV3-1 (or the pseudogene TRBV3-2) and TRBJ2-2, with TRBD1 identical over 10 bases. The V segment lost 5 bases and the J segment 4 bases; nucleotides outside the gene matches: 4. Germline V lookup: CDR1 LGHDT, CDR2 YNNKEL (reference sequence). The CDR3 has 15 residues.

The rearrangement joins TRBV27 to TRBJ2-1, with D possibly being TRBD2 (6 bases). V lost 3 bases and J lost 2, with 17 bases in between. The germline gives CDR1 MNHEY, CDR2 SMNVEV (reference sequence). This CDR3 contains 17 residues. CDR3 nucleotide sequence: TGTGCCAGCAGTTTGGGGGGTGGGACTTCACCCTACAATGAGCAGTTCTTC. Amino acid sequence: CASSLGGGTSPYNEQFF.

This clone occurred once. The chain is built from TRBV14 and TRBJ2-1, with 12 bases that match TRBD2. The CDR3 totals 18 residues. Looked up from germline, CDR1 is SGHDN and CDR2 is FVKESK. Trimming took 0 bases from V and 7 from J; bases not matched to a gene: 10. In DNA form, the CDR3 reads TGTGCCAGCAGCCAAGATCGAGGTCTAGCGGGGGGGCGGAATGAGCAGTTCTTC. Its translation: CASSQDRGLAGGRNEQFF.

This chain connects TRBV3-1 (or the pseudogene TRBV3-2) to TRBJ1-5, with TRBD1 identical over 8 bases. Germline V gene data show CDR1 as LGHDT and CDR2 as YNNKEL (reference sequence). The ends lost 3 bases at V and 6 bases at J; junction bases unmatched: 7. This CDR3 contains 15 residues. The CDR3 loop reads CASSQSDRGLQPQHF. In DNA form, the CDR3 reads TGTGCCAGCAGCCAGTCCGACAGGGGTCTTCAGCCCCAGCATTTT.

The CDR3, as DNA: TGTGCCAGCAGTGGGTACAGGGGGGGGGTACAAGAGACCCAGTACTTC. Translating gives CASSGYRGGVQETQYF. V usage is TRBV6-1 and J usage is TRBJ2-5, with TRBD1 as a possible D gene (8 bases). With 4 bases removed from V and 2 bases from J, the gap between germline ends came to 17 bases. The germline V gene has CDR1 MNHNS and CDR2 SASEGT. The CDR3 has 16 residues.

The rearrangement joins TRBV30 to TRBJ2-6; D gene unclear. This CDR3 has 14 amino acids. Germline loops: CDR1 GTSNPN, CDR2 SVGIG (reference sequence). V gave up 6 bases and J gave up 4 bases, with 13 bases separating them. The CDR3 protein is CACPPESGANVLTF. For the CDR3, the DNA is TGTGCCTGCCCCCCGGAGTCCGGGGCCAACGTCCTGACTTTC.

This rearrangement joins TRBV7-9 to TRBJ1-3, with D hard to call. CDR1 SEHNR and CDR2 FQNEAQ come from the germline V gene (reference sequence). The CDR3 contains 13 residues. V was shortened by 4 bases and J by 2 bases, with 6 bases between the two germline ends. The CDR3 region is CASSYRTGNTIYF. The CDR3 DNA reads TGTGCCAGCAGCTACAGAACTGGAAACACCATATATTTT. Looking up the rest from reference TRBV7-9 and TRBJ1-3 gives the full variable domain: DTGVSQNPRHKITKRGQNVTFRCDPISEHNRLYWYRQTLGQGPEFLTYFQNEAQLEKSRLLSDRFSAERPKGSFSTLEIQRTEQGDSAMYLCASSYRTGNTIYFGEGSWLTVV.

This sequence joins TRBV5-4 and TRBJ2-7; 7 positions agree with TRBD2. The CDR3 extends over 16 amino acids. V lost 3 bases, J lost 3 bases, and 12 bases stayed unmatched. CDR1 and CDR2 (germline): SGHNT, YYREEE (reference sequence). CDR3 bases: TGTGCCAGCAGCTACCCTGGGGGGGAACTGATCTACGAGCAGTACTTC. This encodes CASSYPGGELIYEQYF.

CDR3 bases: TGCGCCAGCAGCTTAAACCAGGGGAGCACAGATACGCAGTATTTT. Translating gives CASSLNQGSTDTQYF. This rearrangement joins TRBV5-1 to TRBJ2-3; possibly TRBD1 for D (6 bases). Per germline, CDR1 SGHRS and CDR2 YFSETQ. V was cut by 2 bases and J by 0 bases, with 10 bases left in between. The CDR3 runs 15 residues. Full variable domain (remainder filled in from reference TRBV5-1 and TRBJ2-3): KAGVTQTPRYLIKTRGQQVTLSCSPISGHRSVSWYQQTPGQGLQFLFEYFSETQRNKGNFPGRFSGRQFSNSRSEMNVSTLELGDSALYLCASSLNQGSTDTQYFGPGTRLTVL.

The chain combines TRBV30 with TRBJ2-3, with 8 bases lining up with TRBD2. The trim removed 5 bases at V and 0 bases at J, leaving 4 bases unmatched. The CDR3 is made up of 14 amino acids. In germline, CDR1 is GTSNPN, CDR2 SVGIG (reference sequence). The CDR3 sequence is CAWSSGGSTDTQYF. The DNA of the CDR3 is TGTGCCTGGTCCAGCGGGGGAAGCACAGATACGCAGTATTTT.

This rearrangement joins TRBV25-1 to TRBJ2-1; D is undetermined. Germline V gives CDR1 MGHDK, CDR2 SYGVNS. The V and J ends lost 6 bases and 3 bases respectively, with 9 bases between them. The CDR3 totals 13 residues. CDR3 sequence reads: CASSQSVYNEQFF. In DNA, the CDR3 is TGTGCCAGCAGCCAATCAGTCTACAATGAGCAGTTCTTC.

J is TRBJ2-2 and V is TRBV5-4, with D tentatively TRBD2 (6 bases). The CDR3 has 15 amino acids. V lost 0 bases and J 3 bases, leaving 9 bases between the germline ends. Per the germline V gene, CDR1 is SGHNT and CDR2 is YYREEE (reference sequence). The CDR3 bases are TGTGCCAGCAGCTTGGTGGGGGAGGACACCGGGGAGCTGTTTTTT. This codes for CASSLVGEDTGELFF.

V gene TRBV19 combines with J gene TRBJ2-1, with 8 positions matching TRBD2. Trimming at V came to 4 bases and at J to 7 bases, leaving 9 bases not matched to a gene. CDR3 length: 15 residues. Per the germline V gene, CDR1 is LNHDA and CDR2 is SQIVND (reference sequence). CDR3 loop: CASSKASGGLNEQFF. In DNA, the CDR3 is TGTGCCAGTAGTAAGGCGAGCGGGGGACTTAATGAGCAGTTCTTC.

The chain links TRBV19 to TRBJ2-7; TRBD1 is a possible D gene (6 bases). V lost 3 bases, J lost 8 bases, and 11 bases lay in between. The V gene's germline CDR1 is LNHDA and CDR2 SQIVND (reference sequence). CDR3 length: 12 residues. For the CDR3, the DNA is TGTGCCAGTAGTATCCTAGGGGGACAGCAGTACTTC. It encodes CASSILGGQQYF.

The chain couples TRBV11-2 to TRBJ2-5; 10 bases fit TRBD1. V lost 5 bases, J lost 7 bases, and 7 bases stayed unmatched. The CDR3 covers 14 residues. The germline V gene encodes CDR1 SGHAT and CDR2 FQNNGV. This CDR3 reads CASSLDRGLGTQYF. CDR3 nucleotide sequence: TGTGCCAGCAGCCTCGACAGGGGGCTAGGGACCCAGTACTTC. Using reference TRBV11-2 and TRBJ2-5 for the parts outside the CDR3, the full variable domain is EAGVAQSPRYKIIEKRQSVAFWCNPISGHATLYWYQQILGQGPKLLIQFQNNGVVDDSQLPKDRFSAERLKGVDSTLKIQPAKLEDSAVYLCASSLDRGLGTQYFGPGTRLLVL.

The chain carries TRBV6-5 and TRBJ1-2; D unclear. CDR3 length: 16 amino acids. Trimming removed 2 bases at V and 6 bases at J, with 19 bases between. Germline V gene data show CDR1 as MNHEY and CDR2 as SVGAGI. This CDR3 is CASSYTDTRGGDGYTF. CDR3 nucleotides: TGTGCCAGCAGTTACACAGACACTCGGGGAGGCGATGGCTACACCTTC.

The chain combines TRBV18 with TRBJ1-2, with a tentative D call TRBD1 (5 bases). Trimming cost V 4 bases and J 2 bases, with 20 bases left between them. Germline CDR1 reads KGHSH; CDR2 reads LQKENI. This CDR3 has 17 residues. The CDR3 DNA reads TGTGCCAGCTCACTTACCCAGGGTAACCAATTAAACTATGGCTACACCTTC. This translates into CASSLTQGNQLNYGYTF.